The T cell receptor beta chain under discussion was sequenced for a study of pediatric ulcerative colitis. Overall study findings and caveats: Total lymphocyte DNA, not sorted subsets, was the template. Two rectal clonotypes were found only in ulcerative colitis patients, all of them.

Produced via immunoSEQ multiplex PCR; TCRdb's table is partial and in-frame only. This sample has about 32,000 clones, with roughly four fifths found just once. A note on this clone: Its antigen is as yet unknown.

Trimming took off 0 bases at V and 6 bases at J, with 6 bases between the two ends. The CDR3 runs 11 residues. Germline loops: CDR1 GTSNPN, CDR2 SVGIG (reference sequence). The source is a boy aged 5-17 years with severe ulcerative colitis. The rearrangement uses TRBV30 and TRBJ2-7; D gene ambiguous. Input material: blood. The chain's CDR3 is CAWSVSGEQYF. The CDR3, as DNA: TGTGCCTGGAGTGTTTCCGGCGAGCAGTACTTC.